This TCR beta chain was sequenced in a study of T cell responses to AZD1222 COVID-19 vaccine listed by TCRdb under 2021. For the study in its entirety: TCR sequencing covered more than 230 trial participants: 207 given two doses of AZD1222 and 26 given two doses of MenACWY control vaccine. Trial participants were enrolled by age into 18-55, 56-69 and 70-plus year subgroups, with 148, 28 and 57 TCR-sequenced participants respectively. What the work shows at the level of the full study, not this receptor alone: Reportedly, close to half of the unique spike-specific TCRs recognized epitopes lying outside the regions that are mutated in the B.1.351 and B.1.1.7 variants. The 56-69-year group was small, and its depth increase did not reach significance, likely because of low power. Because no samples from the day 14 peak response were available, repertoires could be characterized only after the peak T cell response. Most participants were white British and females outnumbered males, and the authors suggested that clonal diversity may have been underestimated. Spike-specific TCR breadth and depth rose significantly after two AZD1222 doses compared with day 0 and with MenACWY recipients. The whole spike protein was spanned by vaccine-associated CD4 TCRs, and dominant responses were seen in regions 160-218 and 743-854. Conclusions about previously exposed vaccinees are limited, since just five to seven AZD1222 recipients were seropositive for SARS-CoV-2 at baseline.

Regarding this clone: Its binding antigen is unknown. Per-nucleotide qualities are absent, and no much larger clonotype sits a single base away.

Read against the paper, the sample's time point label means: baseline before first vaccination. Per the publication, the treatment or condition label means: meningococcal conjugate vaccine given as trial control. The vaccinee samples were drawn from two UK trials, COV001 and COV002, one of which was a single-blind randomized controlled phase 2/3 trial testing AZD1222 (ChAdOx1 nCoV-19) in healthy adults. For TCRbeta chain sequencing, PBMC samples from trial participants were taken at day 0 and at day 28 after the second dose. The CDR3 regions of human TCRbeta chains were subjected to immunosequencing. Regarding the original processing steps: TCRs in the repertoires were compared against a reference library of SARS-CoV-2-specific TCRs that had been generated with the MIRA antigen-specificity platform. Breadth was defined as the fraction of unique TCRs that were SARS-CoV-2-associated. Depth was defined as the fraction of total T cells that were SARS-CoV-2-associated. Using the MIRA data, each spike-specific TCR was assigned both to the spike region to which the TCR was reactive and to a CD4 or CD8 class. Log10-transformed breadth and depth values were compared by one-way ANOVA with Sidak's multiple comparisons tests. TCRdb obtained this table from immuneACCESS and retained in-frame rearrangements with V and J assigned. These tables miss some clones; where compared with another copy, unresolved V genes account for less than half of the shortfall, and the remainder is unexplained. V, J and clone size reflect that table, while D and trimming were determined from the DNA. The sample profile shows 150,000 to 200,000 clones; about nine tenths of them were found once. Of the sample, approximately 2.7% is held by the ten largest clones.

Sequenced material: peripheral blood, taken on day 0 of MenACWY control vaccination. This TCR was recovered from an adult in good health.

CDR3 reads: CASADRGTYEQYF. The DNA sequence follows: TGTGCCAGCGCGGACAGGGGGACCTACGAGCAGTACTTC. The chain joins TRBV5-4 to TRBJ2-7; 10 central bases correspond to TRBD1. From its cysteine to its phenylalanine, the CDR3 spans 13 amino acids. Only CDR3 DNA remains: 39 bases, in frame from the first base. As encoded in the germline V gene (reference sequence), CDR1 is SGHNT while CDR2 is YYREEE. The V end gives up 7 bases and the J end 2 bases, leaving 3 bases in the junction not matched to a gene.